This T cell receptor beta chain was retrieved from a study of T cells in Graves' hyperthyroidism and ophthalmopathy. TCR beta CDR3 region amplification was performed from RNA transcripts. First-round RT-PCR of the TCR CDR3 relied on the HTBI primer set. TCRdb recomputed calls from the multiplex PCR reads with MiXCR, one row per CDR3 protein. The sample carries about 560,000 distinct CDR3 sequences, about a sixth recorded once. This CDR3 comprises 18 residues. V dropped 0 bases and J dropped 8 bases, with 25 bases sitting between them. Looked up from germline, CDR1 is MNHEY and CDR2 is SVGAGI. This clonotype came up many times. Its antigen is still unknown. Study-wide findings and caveats: Clonotypes that were expanded in thyroid above 0.001 mostly appeared in blood too.

Reasons for excluding patients were uncontrolled infection, other autoimmune disease, pregnancy or lactation. Extraction of PBMCs used roughly 9.3 ml of fresh peripheral blood. This TCR derives from a woman in her 30s with Graves' hyperthyroidism. Sample: blood. V usage is TRBV6-5 and J usage is TRBJ1-2; perhaps TRBD1 as D (6 bases). CDR3 nucleotides: TGTGCCAGCAGTTACTCGCCACAGGGCGACAGGACAAAGGGCGGCTACACCTTC. This codes for CASSYSPQGDRTKGGYTF.